The 18 T cell receptor beta chains in this list originate from one sample, sequenced in a study of OX40 agonist ivuxolimab in advanced cancers. Repertoires were generated with immunoSEQ multiplex PCR, while TCRdb's copy carries only in-frame clones and drops some. The table shows some 44,000 clones, with approximately 80% occurring only once. The sample was CD4+ or CD8+ T cells sorted from blood, taken in a trial of the OX40 agonist ivuxolimab. These receptors all come from an adult with an advanced solid tumor such as melanoma, head and neck, liver or kidney cancer.

The count of this clone is one. The chain joins TRBV7-9 to TRBJ2-5, with TRBD2 as a possible D gene (7 bases). Germline values: CDR1 SEHNR, CDR2 FQNEAQ (reference sequence). V was clipped by 5 bases and J by 7 bases, with 20 bases between them. The CDR3 extends over 15 amino acids. CDR3 nucleotides: TGTGCCAGCAGCCCCCCGGAACAAAGGGGGGGGACCCAGTACTTC. Its translation: CASSPPEQRGGTQYF.

The chain couples TRBV7-3 to TRBJ1-2; 9 positions match TRBD1. This CDR3 region has 18 residues. The V and J ends lost 6 bases and 4 bases, in that order; junction bases with no gene match: 18. CDR1 and CDR2 from the germline V gene are SGHTA and FQGTGA. Here the CDR3 reads CASRAPGQGGRGCYGYTF. In DNA, the CDR3 is TGTGCCAGCAGAGCCCCGGGACAGGGCGGGAGGGGTTGCTATGGCTACACCTTC.

The chain combines TRBV28 with TRBJ2-5; 8 nucleotides agree with TRBD2. This CDR3 region has 15 residues. The germline gives CDR1 MDHEN, CDR2 SYDVKM. The trim removed 2 bases at V and 5 bases at J, leaving 7 bases unmatched. CDR3 bases: TGTGCCAGCAGTTTAGGTCGGGGGGGCCGGGAGACCCAGTACTTC. Translated, it gives CASSLGRGGRETQYF.

The chain links TRBV5-8 to TRBJ2-7; D not resolved. The CDR3 runs to 12 residues. The germline CDR1 and CDR2 sequences are SGHTS and YDEGEE. Trimming removed 3 bases at V and 4 bases at J, with 8 bases between. The CDR3 bases are TGTGCCAGCAGCTCCTTGTCTTACGAGCAGTACTTC. The encoded protein is CASSSLSYEQYF.

CDR3 region: CASSGGLWTGANVLTF. DNA of the CDR3: TGTGCCAGCTCGGGAGGGCTCTGGACGGGGGCCAACGTCCTGACTTTC. This chain uses TRBV28 with TRBJ2-6; the match to TRBD2 covers 8 bases. In germline, CDR1 is MDHEN, CDR2 SYDVKM. With V trimmed by 8 bases and J by 4 bases, 10 bases remained unmatched. The CDR3 has 16 amino acids.

The chain recombines TRBV5-3 with TRBJ1-4; 7 bases align to TRBD1. TRBV5-3 is an open reading frame, and its role is uncertain. CDR3 length: 15 residues. J was trimmed by 3 bases and V by 4 bases; bases with no gene match: 6. This chain's CDR3 is CARSGTGEANEKLFF. CDR3 bases: TGTGCCAGAAGCGGAACAGGGGAGGCTAATGAAAAACTGTTTTTT.

This chain connects TRBV28 to TRBJ2-7; perhaps TRBD2 as D (7 bases). CDR1 is MDHEN and CDR2 is SYDVKM in the germline V gene. The CDR3 contains 16 residues. Trimming pared 4 bases from V and 4 bases from J, leaving 20 bases between. The CDR3 loop reads CASSSLGGASSYEQYF. The CDR3 DNA reads as TGTGCCAGCAGTTCCCTAGGGGGGGCTAGCTCTTACGAGCAGTACTTC. Using reference TRBV28 and TRBJ2-7 for the parts outside the CDR3, the full variable domain is DVKVTQSSRYLVKRTGEKVFLECVQDMDHENMFWYRQDPGLGLRLIYFSYDVKMKEKGDIPEGYSVSREKKERFSLILESASTNQTSMYLCASSSLGGASSYEQYFGPGTRLTVT.

Concerning this clone: The DNA is omitted, as the CDR3 cannot be located on it reliably, and the CDR3 follows TCRdb's listing. This chain links TRBV7-2 with TRBJ2-1. CDR1 and CDR2 from the germline V gene are SGHTA and FQGNSA. Ends included, the CDR3 has 13 residues. The CDR3 here is CASILDAYNEQFF.

The rearrangement joins TRBV5-6 to TRBJ1-1; D not certain. This CDR3 is 12 amino acids long. Germline CDR1 reads SGHDT; CDR2 reads YYEEEE. V lost 4 bases, J lost 7 bases, and 11 bases lay in between. CDR3 in DNA: TGTGCCAGCAGCCTTGGACGGTTTGAAGCTTTCTTT. Protein: CASSLGRFEAFF. The complete variable domain, with remaining parts taken from reference TRBV5-6 and TRBJ1-1, reads DAGVTQSPTHLIKTRGQQVTLRCSPKSGHDTVSWYQQALGQGPQFIFQYYEEEERQRGNFPDRFSGHQFPNYSSELNVNALLLGDSALYLCASSLGRFEAFFGQGTRLTVV.

The chain is built from TRBV2 and TRBJ2-4, with D uncertain. This CDR3 has 14 residues. Germline assignment: CDR1 SNHLY and CDR2 FYNNEI. Trimming removed 5 bases from V and 0 bases from J, with 8 bases in between. This CDR3 reads CASSSDLAKNIQYF. For the CDR3, the DNA is TGTGCCAGCAGTTCAGACCTAGCCAAAAACATTCAGTACTTC.

The rearrangement joins TRBV7-9 to TRBJ2-3; D uncertain. With 7 bases removed from V and 1 base from J, the gap between germline ends came to 12 bases. CDR3 length equals 14 residues. CDR1 SEHNR and CDR2 FQNEAQ come from the germline V gene (reference sequence). This chain's CDR3 is CASTSAARTDTQYF. CDR3 bases: TGTGCCAGCACCTCTGCCGCCCGCACAGATACGCAGTATTTT.

DNA for the CDR3: TGTGCCAGCACCGGGGTTCCAAATGAAAAACTGTTTTTT. Protein: CASTGVPNEKLFF. The J gene is TRBJ1-4, the V gene TRBV2; D unclear. The CDR3 totals 13 residues. Germline V gene sequence: CDR1 SNHLY, CDR2 FYNNEI. Between the trimmed V and J ends, which lost 7 bases and 5 bases, there was a span of 11 bases.

The genes are TRBV5-1 and TRBJ1-2, with 7 bases aligning to TRBD1. The length of the CDR3 is 14 residues. Per germline, CDR1 SGHRS and CDR2 YFSETQ. The V and J ends lost 4 bases and 4 bases, in that order; junction bases with no gene match: 7. CDR3 in DNA: TGCGCCAGCAGCCCCGGGACAGTTACCTATGGCTACACCTTC. Translated, it gives CASSPGTVTYGYTF.

V usage is TRBV5-5 and J usage is TRBJ2-1; 8 positions match TRBD1. The CDR3 runs 16 residues. CDR1 and CDR2 from the germline V gene are SGHKS and YYEKEE (reference sequence). The V and J ends lost 2 bases and 2 bases, in that order; junction bases with no gene match: 6. The CDR3 DNA sequence: TGTGCCAGCAGCTTAGGACAGGGTGGGGCCTACAATGAGCAGTTCTTC. Encoded protein: CASSLGQGGAYNEQFF.

The chain combines TRBV28 with TRBJ1-2; a weak D match, TRBD1 (5 bases). The CDR3 runs 13 residues. Germline lookup yields CDR1 MDHEN and CDR2 SYDVKM. V was pared by 4 bases and J by 7 bases, with 13 bases between. CDR3 protein: CASSWGPGGGYTF. The CDR3 DNA follows: TGTGCCAGCAGTTGGGGTCCGGGGGGTGGCTACACCTTC.

The chain joins TRBV5-5 to TRBJ1-5; TRBD1 matches 7 bases. J gave up 2 bases and V 1 base, and 3 bases lay outside the gene matches. The germline V gene encodes CDR1 SGHKS and CDR2 YYEKEE (reference sequence). The CDR3 has 15 residues. The CDR3 DNA reads as TGTGCCAGCAGCTTGAGGCAGGGGGGCAATCAGCCCCAGCATTTT. This sequence encodes CASSLRQGGNQPQHF.

The V call is TRBV28, the J call TRBJ1-5; D possibly corresponds to TRBD1 (5 bases). The germline V and J ends were trimmed by 3 bases and 4 bases, with 10 bases remaining between them. Germline V gene lookup returns CDR1 MDHEN and CDR2 SYDVKM. The CDR3 sequence is 14 residues long. The CDR3: CASSFSGPNQPQHF. CDR3 DNA sequence: TGTGCCAGCAGTTTTTCGGGACCTAATCAGCCCCAGCATTTT.

V and J are TRBV7-2 and TRBJ2-7, with 12 bases lining up with TRBD1. Germline CDR1 SGHTA, CDR2 FQGNSA. The CDR3 totals 15 residues. J lost 6 bases, V lost 5 bases, and 8 bases had no gene match. The CDR3 region has the DNA TGTGCCAGCAGCCGACCGGGACAGGGGGCCGGCGAGCAGTACTTC. This gives the protein CASSRPGQGAGEQYF.